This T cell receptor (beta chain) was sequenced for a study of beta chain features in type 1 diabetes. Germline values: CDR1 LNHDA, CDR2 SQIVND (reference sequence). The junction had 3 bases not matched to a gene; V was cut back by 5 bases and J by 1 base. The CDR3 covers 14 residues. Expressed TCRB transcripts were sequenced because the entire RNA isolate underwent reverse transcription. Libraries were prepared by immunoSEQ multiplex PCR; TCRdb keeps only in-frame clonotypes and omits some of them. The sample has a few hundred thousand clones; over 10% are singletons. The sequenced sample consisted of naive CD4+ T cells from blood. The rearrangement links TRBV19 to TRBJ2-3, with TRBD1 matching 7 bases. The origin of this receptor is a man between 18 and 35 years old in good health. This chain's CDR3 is CASSPDRGTDTQYF. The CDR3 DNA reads TGTGCCAGTAGTCCTGACAGGGGCACAGATACGCAGTATTTT. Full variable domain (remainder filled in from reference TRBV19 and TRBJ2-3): DGGITQSPKYLFRKEGQNVTLSCEQNLNHDAMYWYRQDPGQGLRLIYYSQIVNDFQKGDIAEGYSVSREKKESFPLTVTSAQKNPTAFYLCASSPDRGTDTQYFGPGTRLTVL.